The T cell receptor beta chain under discussion was sequenced for a study of OX40 agonist ivuxolimab in advanced cancers. Study in general: The drug used for patients, ivuxolimab, was an agonistic anti-OX40 (CD134) antibody. Study observations and caveats: In the 0.1-3.0 mg/kg groups, partial responders showed among the lowest expansion.

Blood samples were obtained at baseline, cycle 4 day 1, and cycle 7 day 1. The data were produced by immunoSEQ multiplex PCR, yet TCRdb's version contains in-frame clones alone and is incomplete. Counted here are about 55,000 clones, around three quarters occurring once; the ten biggest clones make up 6.3%. The sample holds one count of this clone. Its cognate antigen is unknown. The source is an adult with an advanced solid tumor such as melanoma, head and neck, liver or kidney cancer. Sequenced here: CD4+ or CD8+ T cells sorted from blood, sampled in a trial of the OX40 agonist ivuxolimab.

The CDR3 DNA follows: TGTGCCAGCGGGGGTACCTATCCCGGGGATACGCAGTATTTT. This gives the protein CASGGTYPGDTQYF. The V and J genes are TRBV2 and TRBJ2-3; D may match TRBD1 or TRBD2 (5 bases each). The V end lost 8 bases, the J end lost 6 bases, and 18 bases lay between the germline ends. Per the germline V gene, CDR1 is SNHLY and CDR2 is FYNNEI. This CDR3 is built from 14 residues.